This T cell receptor beta chain was retrieved from a study of T cell responses to AZD1222 COVID-19 vaccine (dated by TCRdb to the early 2020s). About the full investigation: AZD1222 recipients whose second dose came at about 4 weeks and those whose second dose came at about 12 weeks were combined into one group, since spike-specific TCR depth and breadth did not differ between the two schedules. TCR sequencing was performed for 230 to 250 trial participants, of whom around 200 were given two doses of AZD1222 and around 26 were given two doses of MenACWY control vaccine. Trial participants were enrolled into age subgroups of 18-55, 56-69 and 70-plus years, which contained about 150, 27 and 61 TCR-sequenced participants, respectively.

Here is what the overall study found, with its caveats: Most participants were white British and females outnumbered males, and the authors suggested that clonal diversity may have been underestimated. Vaccine-associated CD4 TCRs spanned the whole spike protein, with dominant responses in regions 160-218 and 743-854. Only six or seven AZD1222 recipients were SARS-CoV-2 seropositive at baseline, limiting conclusions about previously exposed vaccinees. No day 14 peak-response samples were available, so repertoires were characterized only after the peak T cell response. In the small 56-69-year group, the increase in depth fell short of significance, most likely because of low power. After two AZD1222 doses, spike-specific TCR breadth and depth were significantly higher than at day 0 and than in MenACWY recipients. Epitopes outside the regions mutated in the B.1.351 and B.1.1.7 variants were reportedly recognized by nearly half of the unique spike-specific TCRs.

Turning to this clone: This clone's antigen is unknown. No base quality values were provided; no much bigger clone lies one nucleotide off.

The cysteine opens and the phenylalanine closes a CDR3 of 14 amino acids. CDR3 DNA only is kept here, 42 bases in frame from base 1. Here V drops 4 bases and J drops 3 bases, and the junction holds 5 bases not matched to any gene. The germline V gene (reference sequence) provides CDR1 SGHNT and CDR2 YYREEE. Explained via the paper, the time point label denotes: baseline before first vaccination. Vaccinee samples came from UK trials COV001 and COV002, including a single-blind randomized controlled phase 2/3 trial of AZD1222 (ChAdOx1 nCoV-19) in healthy adults. For TCRbeta chain sequencing, PBMC samples from trial participants were taken at day 0 and at day 28 after the second dose. The CDR3 regions of human TCRbeta chains were subjected to immunosequencing. The source study handled its data this way. Repertoire TCRs were matched against a reference library of SARS-CoV-2-specific TCRs generated with the MIRA antigen-specificity platform. Breadth was defined as the fraction of unique TCRs that were SARS-CoV-2-associated, and depth was defined as the fraction of total T cells that were SARS-CoV-2-associated. Using the MIRA data, each spike-specific TCR was mapped to the spike region that the TCR reacts to and placed in a CD4 or CD8 class. Log10-transformed breadth and depth values were compared by one-way ANOVA with Sidak's multiple comparisons tests. Not all clones reach the TCRdb copy of this immuneACCESS table, which keeps in-frame sequences only. Checked studies attribute under half of the gap to unresolved V genes and leave the rest unexplained. Clone size and the V and J calls come from that table; the DNA yielded D and trimming. Present in this sample are 90,000 to 150,000 clones, 88% of which were seen just once. Of the sample, roughly 2.4% falls within the top ten clones.

The specimen was peripheral blood, collected on day 0 of AZD1222 vaccination. The clonotype was recovered from an adult in good health. The rearrangement combines TRBV5-4 with TRBJ2-7; 9 bases in the middle match TRBD1. Here the CDR3 is given as CASSAPGQGYEQYF. The DNA is TGTGCCAGCAGCGCACCGGGACAGGGCTACGAGCAGTACTTC.